These 19 T cell receptor beta chains originate from one sample sequenced in a study of blood T cell repertoires in COVID-19. Repertoires were generated with immunoSEQ multiplex PCR, while TCRdb's copy carries only in-frame clones and drops some. The sample has roughly 300,000 clones, over 75% seen once. The sequencing input was peripheral blood. These receptors were collected from a human donor in a cohort sampled during active COVID-19.

Here the CDR3 reads CASSQALGGNTIYF. Here the CDR3 DNA reads TGTGCCAGCAGCCAAGCACTAGGCGGAAACACCATATATTTT. The J gene is TRBJ1-3, the V gene TRBV4-2; no clear D gene. This CDR3 has 14 amino acids. Germline V gives CDR1 LGHNA, CDR2 YNFKEQ. V lost 1 base and J lost 4, with 8 bases in between.

The chain recombines TRBV2 with TRBJ2-2, with 8 bases identical to TRBD1. This CDR3 spans 16 amino acids. Germline CDR1 reads SNHLY; CDR2 reads FYNNEI. J gave up 4 bases and V 9 bases, and 13 bases lay outside the gene matches. CDR3 amino acids: CASKPPGQARTGELFF. CDR3 nucleotide sequence: TGTGCCAGTAAACCACCGGGACAGGCGCGCACCGGGGAGCTGTTTTTT.

This chain connects TRBV27 to TRBJ2-7; 10 positions match TRBD2. This CDR3 spans 13 amino acids. V lost 5 bases, J lost 4 bases, and 2 bases stayed unmatched. The germline gives CDR1 MNHEY, CDR2 SMNVEV (reference sequence). The DNA for the CDR3 is TGTGCCAGCAGTAGCGGGGGGGCATACGAGCAGTACTTC. Protein product: CASSSGGAYEQYF.

This clone was counted a single time. The chain has TRBV7-8 and TRBJ2-3; D might be TRBD2 (6 bases). V dropped 1 base and J dropped 8 bases, with 10 bases sitting between them. This CDR3 has 13 residues. Germline CDR1 and CDR2: SGHVS and FQNEAQ. The CDR3, as DNA: TGTGCCAGCAGCTTAGTGGGGGAGGCTACGCAGTATTTT. Protein: CASSLVGEATQYF.

The chain is built from TRBV21-1 and TRBJ2-3; whether TRBD2, the table's D call, matches the DNA was not checked. TRBV21-1 is annotated as a pseudogene. This CDR3 is 15 amino acids long. Here the CDR3 reads CASTPPSGVTDTQYF. The CDR3 DNA is TGTGCCAGCACTCCTCCTAGCGGGGTCACAGATACGCAGTATTTT.

The chain couples TRBV2 to TRBJ2-1, with 8 bases lining up with TRBD1. CDR1 is SNHLY, CDR2 FYNNEI, per germline. J gave up 7 bases and V 6 bases, and 11 bases lay outside the gene matches. This CDR3 region has 15 residues. CDR3 amino acids: CASRPDRQGWNEQFF. For the CDR3, the DNA is TGTGCCAGCAGACCCGATAGACAGGGGTGGAATGAGCAGTTCTTC.

The rearrangement uses TRBV11-2 and TRBJ1-2, with 9 bases that match TRBD1. Trimming at V came to 5 bases and at J to 14 bases, leaving 15 bases not matched to a gene. Per germline, CDR1 SGHAT and CDR2 FQNNGV. This CDR3 has 14 residues. CDR3 loop: CASSPPDRGVLGTF. CDR3 DNA sequence: TGTGCCAGCAGCCCTCCGGACAGGGGAGTTTTAGGGACCTTC.

The chain employs TRBV7-9 and TRBJ1-1; 7 positions agree with TRBD1. Looked up from germline, CDR1 is SEHNR and CDR2 is FQNEAQ (reference sequence). After removal of 1 base from V and 1 base from J, the junction contained 3 bases not matched to a gene. CDR3 size: 15 residues. The CDR3: CASSLGRTGNTEAFF. DNA of the CDR3: TGTGCCAGCAGCTTAGGAAGGACAGGGAACACTGAAGCTTTCTTT.

This clone came up a few times. The chain joins TRBV30 to TRBJ2-1; 7 nucleotides line up with TRBD2. V trimming: 0 bases; J trimming: 10 bases; junction bases outside the gene matches: 6. Germline V gene sequence: CDR1 GTSNPN, CDR2 SVGIG (reference sequence). CDR3 length: 13 amino acids. The CDR3 nucleotides are TGTGCCTGGAGTGTTGAGCGGGGAGTCGAGCAGTTCTTC. It codes for CAWSVERGVEQFF.

The rearrangement uses TRBV5-4 and TRBJ1-1, with D perhaps TRBD1 (6 bases). Germline V lookup: CDR1 SGHNT, CDR2 YYREEE (reference sequence). V was pared by 4 bases and J by 1 base, with 11 bases between. This CDR3 has 14 residues. The chain's CDR3 is CASSVDSKNTEAFF. The CDR3, as DNA: TGTGCCAGCAGCGTGGACAGTAAGAACACTGAAGCTTTCTTT.

The chain couples TRBV19 to TRBJ2-1; 13 bases are a match to TRBD2. Germline loops: CDR1 LNHDA, CDR2 SQIVND (reference sequence). The length of the CDR3 is 16 residues. V gave up 4 bases and J gave up 8 bases; unmatched junction bases: 8. The CDR3 protein is CASSRGLAGTKDEQFF. CDR3 coding DNA: TGTGCCAGTAGTAGGGGACTAGCGGGGACGAAGGATGAGCAGTTCTTC. The full variable domain, completed using reference TRBV19 and TRBJ2-1, is DGGITQSPKYLFRKEGQNVTLSCEQNLNHDAMYWYRQDPGQGLRLIYYSQIVNDFQKGDIAEGYSVSREKKESFPLTVTSAQKNPTAFYLCASSRGLAGTKDEQFFGPGTRLTVL.

V is TRBV6-4 and J is TRBJ2-3, with D tentatively TRBD2 (5 bases). Deletions cut 5 bases from V and 1 base from J, with 10 bases between. Looked up from germline, CDR1 is MRHNA and CDR2 is SNTAGT. The CDR3 spans 14 residues. The CDR3 loop is CASSLNGGTDTQYF. CDR3 sequence (DNA): TGTGCCAGCAGTCTTAACGGGGGCACAGATACGCAGTATTTT.

The V and J genes are TRBV12-3 or TRBV12-4 and TRBJ1-2; D unresolved. V gave up 0 bases and J gave up 4 bases, with 6 bases separating them. This CDR3 region has 13 residues. The CDR3 region has the DNA TGTGCCAGCAGTTTAGCAGTGAGCTATGGCTACACCTTC. Amino acids: CASSLAVSYGYTF.

On this clone: Other nucleotide sequences from this sample produce the same CDR3. This rearrangement joins TRBV7-3 to TRBJ1-2; possibly TRBD1 for D (6 bases). Trimming cost V 5 bases and J 2 bases, with 9 bases left between them. This CDR3 has 13 residues. Germline-derived CDR1 and CDR2 are SGHTA and FQGTGA. This CDR3 is CASSPGQNYGYTF. The CDR3 coding sequence is TGTGCCAGCAGCCCGGGACAAAACTATGGCTACACCTTC.

This chain connects TRBV30 to TRBJ1-1; D is unclear. V was cut by 7 bases and J by 1 base, with 7 bases left in between. Germline V gives CDR1 GTSNPN, CDR2 SVGIG (reference sequence). This CDR3 region has 11 residues. In nucleotides, the CDR3 is TGTGCCTACCGACAGAACACTGAAGCTTTCTTT. This codes for CAYRQNTEAFF. Full variable domain (missing parts from reference TRBV30 and TRBJ1-1): SQTIHQWPATLVQPVGSPLSLECTVEGTSNPNLYWYRQAAGRGLQLLFYSVGIGQISSEVPQNLSASRPQDRQFILSSKKLLLSDSGFYLCAYRQNTEAFFGQGTRLTVV.

The chain uses TRBV12-3 or TRBV12-4 and TRBJ2-1, with TRBD2 identical over 7 bases. Trimming removed 6 bases from V and 8 bases from J; junction bases left unmatched: 7. This CDR3 has 13 amino acids. The DNA of the CDR3 is TGTGCCAGCAGCCCGACTAGCCCGCATGAGCAGTTCTTC. Protein: CASSPTSPHEQFF.

The V gene is TRBV5-4, the J gene TRBJ2-3; 7 nucleotides align to TRBD2. Germline CDR1 reads SGHNT; CDR2 reads YYREEE (reference sequence). V shed 3 bases and J 0 bases; nucleotides not matched to a gene: 10. This CDR3 region has 17 residues. In nucleotides, the CDR3 is TGTGCCAGCAGCTCCTATCTACTAGCGATTAGCACAGATACGCAGTATTTT. This encodes CASSSYLLAISTDTQYF.

Only a few counts were recorded for this clone. CDR3: CASSFVQGLANEKLFF. The CDR3 DNA reads as TGTGCCAGCAGCTTCGTACAGGGGTTAGCTAATGAAAAACTGTTTTTT. The V gene is TRBV11-3, the J gene TRBJ1-4, with 7 bases identical to TRBD1. Trimming cost V 3 bases and J 3 bases; bases outside gene matches: 7. This CDR3 has 16 amino acids. Germline V gene lookup returns CDR1 SGHNT and CDR2 YENEEA.

This clone showed up just a few times. As DNA, the CDR3 is TGTGCCAGCAGCTCTTCTAGCGGGGGGCAATACAATGAGCAGTTCTTC. Its translation is CASSSSSGGQYNEQFF. The V call is TRBV5-4, the J call TRBJ2-1, with TRBD2 identical over 11 bases. CDR1 is SGHNT and CDR2 is YYREEE in the germline V gene (reference sequence). The CDR3 spans 16 residues. V lost 3 bases and J lost 4; bases outside the gene matches: 6.